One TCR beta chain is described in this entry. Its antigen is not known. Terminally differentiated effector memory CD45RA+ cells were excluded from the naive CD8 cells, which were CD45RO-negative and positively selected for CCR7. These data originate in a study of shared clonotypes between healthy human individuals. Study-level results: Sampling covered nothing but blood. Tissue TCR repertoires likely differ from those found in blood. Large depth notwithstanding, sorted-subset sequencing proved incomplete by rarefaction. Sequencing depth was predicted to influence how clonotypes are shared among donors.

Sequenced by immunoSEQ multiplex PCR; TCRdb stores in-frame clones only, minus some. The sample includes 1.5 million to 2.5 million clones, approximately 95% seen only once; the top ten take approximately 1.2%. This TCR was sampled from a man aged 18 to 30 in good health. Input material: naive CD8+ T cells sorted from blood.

In nucleotides, the CDR3 is TGTGCCATCGCGGGAGAGGGGGCAGATACGCAGTATTTT. Translated: CAIAGEGADTQYF. The chain recombines TRBV2 with TRBJ2-3; weak D call: TRBD2 (7 bases). Germline values: CDR1 SNHLY, CDR2 FYNNEI. Between the trimmed V and J ends, which lost 10 bases and 4 bases, there was a span of 15 bases. CDR3 length: 13 residues.